These 7 T cell receptor beta chains were sequenced from one sample in a study of cytomegalovirus exposure and HLA in healthy donors. Clones were sequenced by immunoSEQ multiplex PCR, and TCRdb holds only the in-frame ones, with some missing. There are approximately 210,000 clones in the sample; 80% to 90% occur only once, and about 3% lies in the top ten. Sequenced: PBMCs. The source of these receptors is a woman aged 18-29 years in good health and CMV-seronegative.

The chain uses TRBV7-2 and TRBJ2-2, with 7 bases lining up with TRBD2. V was clipped by 5 bases and J by 7 bases; unmatched bases: 4. The CDR3 is 13 amino acids. Germline V gives CDR1 SGHTA, CDR2 FQGNSA. CDR3 residues: CASSPGDYGELFF. The CDR3 DNA reads as TGTGCCAGCAGCCCCGGGGACTACGGGGAGCTGTTTTTT.

The chain uses TRBV27 and TRBJ1-1; D gene uncertain. Germline assignment: CDR1 MNHEY and CDR2 SMNVEV (reference sequence). The V and J ends lost 4 bases and 1 base respectively, with 10 bases between them. There are 14 residues in the CDR3. CDR3 sequence (DNA): TGTGCCAGCAGTTCCACCCTAGAGAACACTGAAGCTTTCTTT. It encodes CASSSTLENTEAFF.

The rearrangement uses TRBV9 and TRBJ1-5; tentative D call: TRBD1 (6 bases). CDR3 length: 15 amino acids. V lost 1 base to trimming and J lost 7 bases, with 15 bases between them. CDR1 is SGDLS and CDR2 is YYNGEE in the germline V gene. CDR3 DNA: TGTGCCAGCAGCGTACTACAGGGAAATAGGCAGCCCCAGCATTTT. Its translation is CASSVLQGNRQPQHF.

V usage is TRBV28 and J usage is TRBJ2-1; 7 bases align to TRBD2. This CDR3 is built from 11 residues. CDR1 is MDHEN and CDR2 is SYDVKM in the germline V gene. The junction had 4 bases not matched to a gene; V was cut back by 5 bases and J by 12 bases. This CDR3 reads CASSRGRGQFF. CDR3 DNA sequence: TGTGCCAGCAGTCGGGGGAGGGGGCAGTTCTTC.

This rearrangement joins TRBV5-6 to TRBJ1-4; TRBD1 aligns across 8 bases. J gave up 3 bases and V 3 bases, and 4 bases lay outside the gene matches. Germline V gene lookup returns CDR1 SGHDT and CDR2 YYEEEE. The CDR3 is made up of 15 amino acids. In DNA, the CDR3 is TGTGCCAGCAGCTCCCCGGGACAGGCTAATGAAAAACTGTTTTTT. It is translated as CASSSPGQANEKLFF.

The rearrangement uses TRBV7-9 and TRBJ2-3; tentative D call: TRBD2 (6 bases). This CDR3 has 16 residues. The V and J ends lost 0 bases and 3 bases respectively, with 13 bases between them. The germline CDR1 and CDR2 sequences are SEHNR and FQNEAQ (reference sequence). CDR3 protein: CASSLAAGTQTDTQYF. Here the CDR3 DNA reads TGTGCCAGCAGCTTAGCGGCGGGGACCCAGACAGATACGCAGTATTTT.

Only one count was recorded for this clone. This chain joins TRBV29-1 and TRBJ2-5; the match to TRBD2 covers 9 bases. After removal of 6 bases from V and 5 bases from J, the junction contained 7 bases not matched to a gene. The V gene's germline CDR1 is SQVTM and CDR2 ANQGSEA. This CDR3 spans 13 amino acids. The CDR3 DNA follows: TGCAGCGTAATAGCGGGAGTTAGGGAGACCCAGTACTTC. This sequence encodes CSVIAGVRETQYF.